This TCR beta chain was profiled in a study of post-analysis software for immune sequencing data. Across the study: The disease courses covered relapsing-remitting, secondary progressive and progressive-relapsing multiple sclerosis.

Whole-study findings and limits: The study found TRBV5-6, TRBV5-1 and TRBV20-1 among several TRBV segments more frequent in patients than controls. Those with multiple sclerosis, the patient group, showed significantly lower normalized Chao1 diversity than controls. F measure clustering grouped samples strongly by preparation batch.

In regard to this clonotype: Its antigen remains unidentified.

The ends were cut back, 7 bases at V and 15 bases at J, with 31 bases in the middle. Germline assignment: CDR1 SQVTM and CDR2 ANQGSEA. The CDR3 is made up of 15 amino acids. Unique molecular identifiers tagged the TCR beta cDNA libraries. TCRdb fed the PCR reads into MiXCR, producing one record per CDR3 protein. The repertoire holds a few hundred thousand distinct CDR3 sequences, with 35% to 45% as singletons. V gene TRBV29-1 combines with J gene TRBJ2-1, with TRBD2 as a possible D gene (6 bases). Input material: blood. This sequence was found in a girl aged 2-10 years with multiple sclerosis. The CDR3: CSAFDYRDSADGGFF. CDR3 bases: TGCAGCGCCTTCGATTACCGGGACTCGGCCGATGGAGGGTTCTTC.